Each of the 9 T cell receptor beta chains below was sequenced from the same sample in a study of identical twins. TCRdb reprocessed the 5' RACE reads via MiXCR and lists one record per CDR3 protein. The table shows under 250,000 distinct CDR3 sequences, with about a tenth occurring only once. The specimen was memory (CD45RO+) T cells sorted from blood. Receptors were obtained from a woman aged 18-35 years in good health.

In this sample, this clonotype turned up many times. The chain couples TRBV5-1 to TRBJ2-1; either TRBD1 or TRBD2 may fit D (7 bases each). This CDR3 has 15 residues. Germline assignment: CDR1 SGHRS and CDR2 YFSETQ. V was cut by 4 bases and J by 0 bases, with 11 bases left in between. The CDR3 loop is CASSGEGASYNEQFF. In nucleotides, the CDR3 is TGCGCCAGCAGCGGGGAGGGGGCCTCCTACAATGAGCAGTTCTTC. Full variable domain (rest looked up from reference TRBV5-1 and TRBJ2-1): KAGVTQTPRYLIKTRGQQVTLSCSPISGHRSVSWYQQTPGQGLQFLFEYFSETQRNKGNFPGRFSGRQFSNSRSEMNVSTLELGDSALYLCASSGEGASYNEQFFGPGTRLTVL.

This clonotype has ten or more counts. This sequence joins TRBV5-1 and TRBJ2-2; no clear D gene. This CDR3 is built from 15 residues. Trimming removed 2 bases at V and 2 bases at J, with 10 bases between. The germline gives CDR1 SGHRS, CDR2 YFSETQ. CDR3 loop: CASSFPQVNTGELFF. CDR3 DNA: TGCGCCAGCAGCTTTCCCCAGGTTAACACCGGGGAGCTGTTTTTT. Combining the CDR3 with reference TRBV5-1 and TRBJ2-2 gives the whole variable domain KAGVTQTPRYLIKTRGQQVTLSCSPISGHRSVSWYQQTPGQGLQFLFEYFSETQRNKGNFPGRFSGRQFSNSRSEMNVSTLELGDSALYLCASSFPQVNTGELFFGEGSRLTVL.

The chain combines TRBV7-9 with TRBJ1-1; D unclear. Germline V gene sequence: CDR1 SEHNR, CDR2 FQNEAQ (reference sequence). The CDR3 totals 13 residues. V was clipped by 4 bases and J by 1 base, with 7 bases between them. The CDR3 sequence: CASSWATNTEAFF. The CDR3 DNA reads as TGTGCCAGCAGCTGGGCAACGAACACTGAAGCTTTCTTT.

There are many counts of this clonotype. The CDR3 sequence is CSAPQNKNIQYF. In DNA form, the CDR3 reads TGCAGTGCCCCCCAGAACAAAAACATTCAGTACTTC. This sequence joins TRBV20-1 and TRBJ2-4; D is unclear. Trimming pared 6 bases from V and 3 bases from J, leaving 9 bases between. Germline loops: CDR1 DFQATT, CDR2 SNEGSKA (reference sequence). This CDR3 is built from 12 residues.

This clonotype was seen more than once but under ten times. V is TRBV10-3 and J is TRBJ1-5; no reliable D call. The CDR3 has 12 residues. Trimming left V 3 bases short and J 6 bases short, with 6 bases between. Germline CDR1 and CDR2: ENHRY and SYGVKD. The CDR3 sequence is CAISDLAQPQHF. The CDR3 DNA reads TGTGCCATCAGTGACCTAGCTCAGCCCCAGCATTTT.

This clonotype was recorded at least ten times. The chain combines TRBV21-1 with TRBJ2-7; whether TRBD2, the table's D call, matches the DNA was not checked. TRBV21-1 is a known pseudogene. The CDR3 runs 19 residues. Written as DNA, the CDR3 is TGTGCCAGCAGCAAACCCTCCCAGCTCCCGTTAGACAGGACCTACGAGCAGTACTTC. It is translated as CASSKPSQLPLDRTYEQYF.

This clonotype has more than one count but fewer than ten. The V call is TRBV5-5, the J call TRBJ2-7; 7 bases match TRBD1. The length of the CDR3 is 15 residues. The germline CDR1 and CDR2 sequences are SGHKS and YYEKEE (reference sequence). The V and J ends lost 1 base and 2 bases, in that order; junction bases with no gene match: 6. The DNA for the CDR3 is TGTGCCAGCAGCTTGTCGGGACAGATAACCTACGAGCAGTACTTC. Its translation: CASSLSGQITYEQYF.

This clonotype was counted only a few times. The V and J genes are TRBV7-2 and TRBJ1-5; D perhaps matches TRBD1 (5 bases). This CDR3 contains 15 residues. V lost 1 base, J lost 3 bases, and 10 bases lay in between. In germline, CDR1 is SGHTA, CDR2 FQGNSA. The CDR3 region has the DNA TGTGCCAGCAGCTTAGGCAGGGCCAACAATCAGCCCCAGCATTTT. This encodes CASSLGRANNQPQHF.

The rearrangement joins TRBV4-3 to TRBJ2-3; TRBD2 matches 7 bases. The CDR3 is 18 residues long. Germline V gives CDR1 LGHNA, CDR2 YSLEER. The ends lost 4 bases at V and 0 bases at J; junction bases unmatched: 13. The CDR3 DNA follows: TGCGCCAGCAGCCCGGGAGGCGGGAACTACCCTAGCACAGATACGCAGTATTTT. This sequence encodes CASSPGGGNYPSTDTQYF.